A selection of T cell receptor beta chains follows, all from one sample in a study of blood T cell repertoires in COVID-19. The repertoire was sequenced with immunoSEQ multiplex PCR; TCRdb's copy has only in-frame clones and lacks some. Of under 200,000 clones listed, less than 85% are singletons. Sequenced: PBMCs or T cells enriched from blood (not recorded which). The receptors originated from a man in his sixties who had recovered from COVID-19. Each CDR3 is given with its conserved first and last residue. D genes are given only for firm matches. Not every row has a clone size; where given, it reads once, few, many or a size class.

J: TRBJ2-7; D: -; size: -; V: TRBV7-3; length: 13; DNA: TGTGCCAGCAGCTTAACGGAGGGCGGCGAGCAGTACTTC; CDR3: CASSLTEGGEQYF
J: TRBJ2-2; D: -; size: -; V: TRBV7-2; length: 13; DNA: TGTGCCAGCAGCTTATATAGCCCCGGGGAGCTGTTTTTT; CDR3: CASSLYSPGELFF
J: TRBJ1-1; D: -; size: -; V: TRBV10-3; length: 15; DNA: TGTGCCATCAGTGTGACCCGGGACAAGAACACTGAAGCTTTCTTT; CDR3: CAISVTRDKNTEAFF
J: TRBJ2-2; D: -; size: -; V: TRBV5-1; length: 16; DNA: TGCGCCAGCAGCTTGGCGACAGTCGCGAACACCGGGGAGCTGTTTTTT; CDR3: CASSLATVANTGELFF
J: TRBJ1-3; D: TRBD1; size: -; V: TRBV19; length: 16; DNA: TGTGCCAGTAGTTCAACCGGGACAGGCGCTGGAAACACCATATATTTT; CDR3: CASSSTGTGAGNTIYF
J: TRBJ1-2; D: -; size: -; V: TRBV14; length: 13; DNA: TGTGCCAGCAGCCATGGACAGATCTATGGCTACACCTTC; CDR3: CASSHGQIYGYTF
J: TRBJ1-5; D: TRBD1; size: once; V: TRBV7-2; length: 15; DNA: TGTGCCAGCAGCCAGCGGACAGGCCGCAATCAGCCCCAGCATTTT; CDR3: CASSQRTGRNQPQHF
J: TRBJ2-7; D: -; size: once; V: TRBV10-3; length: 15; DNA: TGTGCCGCACGGGGGAGCCGGGACCATACCTACGAGCAGTACTTC; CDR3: CAARGSRDHTYEQYF
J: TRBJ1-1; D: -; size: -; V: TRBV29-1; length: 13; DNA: TGCAGCGCAAAGGGACATTTGAACACTGAAGCTTTCTTT; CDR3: CSAKGHLNTEAFF
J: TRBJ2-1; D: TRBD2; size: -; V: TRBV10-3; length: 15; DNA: TGTGCCATCACCAATAGCGGGACCAGAGACAATGAGCAGTTCTTC; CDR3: CAITNSGTRDNEQFF
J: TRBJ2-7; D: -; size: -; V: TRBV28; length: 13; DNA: TGTGCCATTTGTGGGCAGGGTAGGTACGAGCAGTACTTC; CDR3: CAICGQGRYEQYF
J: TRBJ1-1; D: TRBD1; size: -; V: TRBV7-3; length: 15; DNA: TGTGCCAGCAGCCCTGGACAGGGGGCAGGTACTGAAGCTTTCTTT; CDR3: CASSPGQGAGTEAFF
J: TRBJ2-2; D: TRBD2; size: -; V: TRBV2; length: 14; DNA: TGTGCCAGCACTAGCGGGAGTTTCACCGGGGAGCTGTTTTTT; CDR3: CASTSGSFTGELFF
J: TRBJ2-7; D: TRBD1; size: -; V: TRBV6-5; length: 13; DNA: TGTGCCAGCAGTTACTACAGGGGAGACGAGCAGTACTTC; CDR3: CASSYYRGDEQYF
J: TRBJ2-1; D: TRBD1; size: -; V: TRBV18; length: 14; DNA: TGTGCCAGCTCATTGTGGGACAGAAACAATGAGCAGTTCTTC; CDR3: CASSLWDRNNEQFF
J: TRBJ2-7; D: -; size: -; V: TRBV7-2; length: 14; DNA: TGTGCCAGCAGCCCCAGGACAAGCCTGGGGGAGCAGTACTTC; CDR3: CASSPRTSLGEQYF
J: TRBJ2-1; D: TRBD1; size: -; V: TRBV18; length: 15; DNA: TGTGCCAGCTCACTGGGGACAGGGGGTGTCAATGAGCAGTTCTTC; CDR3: CASSLGTGGVNEQFF
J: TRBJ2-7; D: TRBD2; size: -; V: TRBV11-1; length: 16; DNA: TGTGCCAGCAGGGGGATTAGCGGGAGGGCCGCCTACGAGCAGTACTTC; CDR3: CASRGISGRAAYEQYF
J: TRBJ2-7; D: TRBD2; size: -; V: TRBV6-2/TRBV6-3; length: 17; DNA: TGTGCCAGCAGTCTTTGGATGAGCGGGGGGGCTTCCTACGAGCAGTACTTC; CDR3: CASSLWMSGGASYEQYF
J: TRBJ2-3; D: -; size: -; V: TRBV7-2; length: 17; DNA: TGTGCCAGCAGCTCCCGAACCCGACTCTCGAATGCAGATACGCAGTATTTT; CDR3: CASSSRTRLSNADTQYF
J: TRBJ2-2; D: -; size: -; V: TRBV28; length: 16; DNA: TGTGCCAGCAGTTTTGGGGGGGGCAGGGGCACCGGGGAGCTGTTTTTT; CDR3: CASSFGGGRGTGELFF
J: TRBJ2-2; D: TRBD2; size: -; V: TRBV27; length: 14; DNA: TGTGCCAGCCGGGGACTAGCGGGAGGTAGGGAGCTGTTTTTT; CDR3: CASRGLAGGRELFF
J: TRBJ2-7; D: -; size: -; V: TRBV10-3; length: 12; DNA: TGTGCCATCAATTCAGGGGACTACGAGCAGTACTTC; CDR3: CAINSGDYEQYF
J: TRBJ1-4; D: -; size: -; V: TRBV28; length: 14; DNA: TGTGCCAGCAAGGGGACCGGGGGAAATGAAAAACTGTTTTTT; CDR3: CASKGTGGNEKLFF
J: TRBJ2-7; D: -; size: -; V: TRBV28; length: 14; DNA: TGTGCCAGCAGTTCTCCCAGGGACTCCTACGAGCAGTACTTC; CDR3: CASSSPRDSYEQYF
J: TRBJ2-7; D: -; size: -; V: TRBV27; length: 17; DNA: TGTGCCAGCAGTTTTAAGCCCCCCCTGGGGCTGGTGTACGAGCAGTACTTC; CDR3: CASSFKPPLGLVYEQYF
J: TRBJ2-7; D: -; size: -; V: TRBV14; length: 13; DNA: TGTGCCAGCAGCCAAGGACTCTCCTACGAGCAGTACTTC; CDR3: CASSQGLSYEQYF
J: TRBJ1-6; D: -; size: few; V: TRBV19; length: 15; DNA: TGTGCCAGTAGTATTAGTAGGACTGGAGATTCACCCCTCCACTTT; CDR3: CASSISRTGDSPLHF
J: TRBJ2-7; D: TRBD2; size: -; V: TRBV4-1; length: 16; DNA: TGCGCCAGCAGCCAAGATCAAGGACTAGGACCCTACGAGCAGTACTTC; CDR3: CASSQDQGLGPYEQYF
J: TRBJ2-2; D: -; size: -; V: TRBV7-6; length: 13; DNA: TGTGCCAGCAGCTTAGACGGGACCGGGGAGCTGTTTTTT; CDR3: CASSLDGTGELFF
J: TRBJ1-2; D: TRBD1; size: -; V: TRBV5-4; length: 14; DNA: TGTGCCAGCAGCGACGGGGACAGGGGACATGGCTACACCTTC; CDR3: CASSDGDRGHGYTF
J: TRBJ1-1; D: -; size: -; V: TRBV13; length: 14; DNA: TGTGCCAGCAGCTTACAGGGATGGGGCACTGAAGCTTTCTTT; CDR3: CASSLQGWGTEAFF
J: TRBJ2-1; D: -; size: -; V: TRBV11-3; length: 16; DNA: TGTGCCAGCAGCTTAGATGGAGGGGTCAGATTCGGGGAGCAGTTCTTC; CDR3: CASSLDGGVRFGEQFF
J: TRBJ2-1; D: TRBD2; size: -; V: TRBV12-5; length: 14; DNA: TGTGCTAGTGGTTTGGCTAGCGGGAGGAGTGAGCAGTTCTTC; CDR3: CASGLASGRSEQFF
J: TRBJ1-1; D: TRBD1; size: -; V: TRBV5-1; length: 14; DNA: TGCGCCAGCAGCCCGACAGGGGGCAGGACTGAAGCTTTCTTT; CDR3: CASSPTGGRTEAFF
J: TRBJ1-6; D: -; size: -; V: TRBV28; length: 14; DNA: TGTGCCAGCAGAGACCAAACAGGCGGTTCACCCCTCCACTTT; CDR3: CASRDQTGGSPLHF
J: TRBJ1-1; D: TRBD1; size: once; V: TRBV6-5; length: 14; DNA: TGTGCCAGCCGACAGGGGACGGATACTCATGAAGCTTTCTTT; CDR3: CASRQGTDTHEAFF
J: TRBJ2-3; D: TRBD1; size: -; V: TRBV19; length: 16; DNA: TGTGCCAGTAGTATAGATGACAGGGGGCGCGCAGATACGCAGTATTTT; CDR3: CASSIDDRGRADTQYF
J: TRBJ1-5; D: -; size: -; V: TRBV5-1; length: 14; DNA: TGCGCCAGCAGCCCAGACAGCTCTGGTGTGCCCCAGCATTTT; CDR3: CASSPDSSGVPQHF
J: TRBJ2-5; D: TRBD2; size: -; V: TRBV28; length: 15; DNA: TGTGCCAGCAGTTTATGGGGGGAGGGGCAAGAGACCCAGTACTTC; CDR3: CASSLWGEGQETQYF
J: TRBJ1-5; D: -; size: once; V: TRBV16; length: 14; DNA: TGTGCCAGCAGCCAATCTGCGGGAAATCAGCCCCAGCATTTT; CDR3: CASSQSAGNQPQHF
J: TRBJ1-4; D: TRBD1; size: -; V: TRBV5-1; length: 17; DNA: TGCGCCAGCAGCTTGATGGACAGGGAGATTACTAATGAAAAACTGTTTTTT; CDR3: CASSLMDREITNEKLFF
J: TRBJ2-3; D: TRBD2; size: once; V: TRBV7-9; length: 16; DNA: TGTGCCAGCAGCTTGGGGAGGGGAACTAGCACAGATACGCAGTATTTT; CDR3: CASSLGRGTSTDTQYF
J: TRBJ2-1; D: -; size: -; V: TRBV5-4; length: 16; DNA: TGTGCCAGCAGCCGTTCAGGGGTCCCTTCCTACAATGAGCAGTTCTTC; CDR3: CASSRSGVPSYNEQFF
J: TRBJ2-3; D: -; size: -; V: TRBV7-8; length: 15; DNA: TGTGCCAGCAGCACGCGGGCTACCGGGGGTGGTACGCAGTATTTT; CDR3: CASSTRATGGGTQYF
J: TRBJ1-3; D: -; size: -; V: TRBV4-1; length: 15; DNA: TGCGCCAGCAGCCAAGTTGTCAGCTCTGGAAACACCATATATTTT; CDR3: CASSQVVSSGNTIYF
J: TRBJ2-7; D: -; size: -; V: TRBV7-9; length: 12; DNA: TGTGCCAGCAGCCGCCAAGGGGTCGAGCAGTACTTC; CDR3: CASSRQGVEQYF